The clone carrying this T cell receptor beta chain was observed at least ten times. Its antigen is unidentified. TCRdb keeps only in-frame clones here, not all; method: immunoSEQ multiplex PCR. The repertoire consists of about 110,000 clones, with around 68% occurring once and the leading ten covering roughly a quarter. These data come from a study of shared clonotypes between healthy human individuals. Study conclusions and caveats: About 5.2% was the fraction of naive CD4 clonotypes found shared across a few donors.

V trimming: 0 bases; J trimming: 4 bases; junction bases outside the gene matches: 18. The CDR3 is 20 residues long. Looked up from germline, CDR1 is LNHNV and CDR2 is YYDKDF (reference sequence). Sequencing was performed on memory CD8+ T cells sorted from blood. The subset: CD45RO+ cells pooled with CCR7-negative TemRA cells. The V and J genes are TRBV15 and TRBJ1-5; the match to TRBD1 covers 7 bases. This TCR was sampled from a woman in her twenties or thirties in good health. The CDR3 sequence: CATSREGDEGAREWNQPQHF. The CDR3 coding sequence is TGTGCCACCAGCAGAGAAGGGGACGAGGGGGCCCGGGAGTGGAATCAGCCCCAGCATTTT.